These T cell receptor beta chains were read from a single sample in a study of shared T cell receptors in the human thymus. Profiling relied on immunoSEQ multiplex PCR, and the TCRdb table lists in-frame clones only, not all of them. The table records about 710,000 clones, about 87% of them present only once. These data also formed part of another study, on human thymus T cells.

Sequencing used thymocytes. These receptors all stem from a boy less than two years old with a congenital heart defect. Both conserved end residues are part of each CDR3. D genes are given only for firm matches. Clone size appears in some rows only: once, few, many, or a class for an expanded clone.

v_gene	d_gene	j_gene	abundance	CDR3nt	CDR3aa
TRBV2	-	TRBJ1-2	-	TGTGCCAGCAGTTTCTTACTTCCCTCAAACTATGGCTACACCTTC	CASSFLLPSNYGYTF
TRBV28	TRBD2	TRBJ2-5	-	TGTGCCAGCAGTTCGTCTAGCGGGATCCAAGAGACCCAGTACTTC	CASSSSSGIQETQYF
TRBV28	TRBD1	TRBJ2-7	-	TGTGCCAGCAGAACGGGACAGGGTGTTTGGGAGCAGTACTTC	CASRTGQGVWEQYF
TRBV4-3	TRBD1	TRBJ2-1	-	TGCGCCAGCAGCCAAAAACCCGGGACAGGGGAATACAATGAGCAGTTCTTC	CASSQKPGTGEYNEQFF
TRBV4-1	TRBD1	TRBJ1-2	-	TGCGCCAGCAGCCAGAGGGAGGACAGGGAAGGCTACACCTTC	CASSQREDREGYTF
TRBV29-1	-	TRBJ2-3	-	TGCAGCGTTGCATTGGGGCCAGATACGCAGTATTTT	CSVALGPDTQYF
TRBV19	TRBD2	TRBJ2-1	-	TGTGCCAGTAGTAAGGGACTAGCGGGAACGGGTGAGCAGTTCTTC	CASSKGLAGTGEQFF
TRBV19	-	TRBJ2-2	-	TGTGCCAGTAGTATTCGGTACGGGGAGCTGTTTTTT	CASSIRYGELFF
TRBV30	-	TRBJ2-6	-	TGTGCCTGGAGTGTAATCCCATGGCCAGGGCACGGGTCTACCGGGGCCAACGTCCTGACTTTC	CAWSVIPWPGHGSTGANVLTF
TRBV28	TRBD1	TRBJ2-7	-	TGTGCCAGCAGTTTATTGACCGGGACAGGTCACCTAACGAGGCAGTACTTC	CASSLLTGTGHLTRQYF
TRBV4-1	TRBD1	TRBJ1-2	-	TGCGCCAGCAGCCAGGCCGGGACAGGGAACTATGGCTACACCTTC	CASSQAGTGNYGYTF
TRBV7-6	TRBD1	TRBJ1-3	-	TGTGCCAGCAGCTTAGCTCGGGTGAGAGGGACAGGGGCCACGGACTCTGGAAACACCATATATTTT	CASSLARVRGTGATDSGNTIYF
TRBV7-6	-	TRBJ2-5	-	TGTGCCAGCAGCTTACAGGGCGAGATACAAGAGACCCAGTACTTC	CASSLQGEIQETQYF
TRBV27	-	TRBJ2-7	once	TGTGCCAGCAGTTTTTTCCAGGGAAGAGAGCAGTACTTC	CASSFFQGREQYF
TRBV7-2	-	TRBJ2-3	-	TGTGCCAGCAGCTCTCCCACTAACGGCACAGATACGCAGTATTTT	CASSSPTNGTDTQYF
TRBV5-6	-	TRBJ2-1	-	TGTGCCAGCAGCTTTCTACGGAATGAGCAGTTCTTC	CASSFLRNEQFF
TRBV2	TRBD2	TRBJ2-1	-	TGTGCCAGCAGTGAATCCAGTGATAGCGGGGGGGTGGAAACGGAGCAGTTCTTC	CASSESSDSGGVETEQFF
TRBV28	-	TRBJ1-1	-	TGTGCCAGCAGGGAAAGACAGGATCTAATGAACACTGAAGCTTTCTTT	CASRERQDLMNTEAFF
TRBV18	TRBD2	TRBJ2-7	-	TGTGCCAGCTCATCTCACCCTACTAGCGTTGACCTTCGGGGCTACGAGCAGTACTTC	CASSSHPTSVDLRGYEQYF
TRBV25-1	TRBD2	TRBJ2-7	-	TGTGCCAGCAGCCATGGACTAGCGGGGGACGAGCAGTACTTC	CASSHGLAGDEQYF
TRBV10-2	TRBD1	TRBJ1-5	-	TGCGCCAGCAGAGGCAGGGGGCTCCAGCCCCAGCATTTT	CASRGRGLQPQHF
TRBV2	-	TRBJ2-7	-	TGTGCCAGCAGTGAAGCTCGGGGGTTATACGAGCAGTACTTC	CASSEARGLYEQYF
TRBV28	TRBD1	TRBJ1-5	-	TGTGCCACCCGGGACAGGGCCACTTATAGCAATCAGCCCCAGCATTTT	CATRDRATYSNQPQHF
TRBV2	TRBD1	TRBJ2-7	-	TGTGCCAGCAGTGAGAAGGGGGCAAAATCCTACGAGCAGTACTTC	CASSEKGAKSYEQYF
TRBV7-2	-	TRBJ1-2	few	TGTGCCAGCAGCTTAGCAGTACAGAGTGTCGGTGGCTACACCTTC	CASSLAVQSVGGYTF
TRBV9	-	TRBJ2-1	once	TGTGCCAGCAGCGTAGATGTGCGGAACTACAATGAGCAGTTCTTC	CASSVDVRNYNEQFF
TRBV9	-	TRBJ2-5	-	TGTGCCAGCAGCGTAGCTCGGACTTCACATACCGAGACCCAGTACTTC	CASSVARTSHTETQYF
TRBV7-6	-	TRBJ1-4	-	TGTGCCAGCAGCTTTCGGCAGGGAACTAAACTAGAAAAACTGTTTTTT	CASSFRQGTKLEKLFF